The T cell receptor beta chain described here comes from a study of shared T cell receptors in the human thymus. The CDR3 length is 14 residues. V was clipped by 4 bases and J by 6 bases, with 13 bases between them. CDR1 is SGHAT and CDR2 is FQNNGV in the germline V gene. The table came from immunoSEQ multiplex PCR; TCRdb's copy has only in-frame clones and leaves some out. The data show approximately 490,000 clones, more than 75% seen once. The sample was also linked to a second study, of human thymus T cells.

This clonotype was sampled from a boy younger than two with a congenital heart defect. The V and J genes are TRBV11-2 and TRBJ2-1; TRBD2 is a possible D gene (6 bases). Sequenced material: thymocytes. The CDR3 reads CASSWASSANEQFF. The CDR3 DNA reads TGTGCCAGCAGCTGGGCCTCTAGCGCCAATGAGCAGTTCTTC. The variable domain in full, with the rest retrieved from reference TRBV11-2 and TRBJ2-1, is EAGVAQSPRYKIIEKRQSVAFWCNPISGHATLYWYQQILGQGPKLLIQFQNNGVVDDSQLPKDRFSAERLKGVDSTLKIQPAKLEDSAVYLCASSWASSANEQFFGPGTRLTVL.